The 9 T cell receptor beta chains listed next were all sequenced from one sample in a study of human T cells and chemical hapten exposure. Specified time point: patch test 1, 2 weeks after DPC sensitization. As to treatment: therapeutic diphenylcyclopropenone sensitization with weekly scalp DPC. One entry per CDR3 protein, called by TCRdb with MiXCR from the RACE reads. Among approximately 77,000 distinct CDR3 sequences listed, approximately 8% were seen once. Sequences were derived from whole blood, sampled in connection with sensitization to the hapten diphenylcyclopropenone (DPC). These receptors all stem from a woman under 40 with alopecia areata. Some clones in this sample may be carry-over from other donors' samples.

This clonotype was counted many times. The chain uses TRBV4-1 and TRBJ2-1, with TRBD1 matching 8 bases. Germline CDR1 reads MGHRA; CDR2 reads YSYEKL. V lost 3 bases and J lost 8; bases outside the gene matches: 15. This CDR3 contains 17 residues. Here the CDR3 reads CASSHLHGQGLIDEQFF. CDR3 in DNA: TGCGCCAGCAGCCACCTACACGGACAGGGATTAATTGATGAGCAGTTCTTC.

This clonotype was observed many times. The chain recombines TRBV6-1 with TRBJ1-2; D may be TRBD1 (5 bases). Germline lookup yields CDR1 MNHNS and CDR2 SASEGT. CDR3 size: 17 residues. Deletions cut 1 base from V and 4 bases from J, with 19 bases between. Here the CDR3 DNA reads TGTGCCAGCAGTGAAGGGATCCGGGACCGCATCTTCTATGGCTACACCTTC. This encodes CASSEGIRDRIFYGYTF.

J is TRBJ1-2 and V is TRBV6-5, with D maybe TRBD1 (5 bases). Trimming stripped 8 bases from V and 3 bases from J, with 10 bases between. The CDR3 is made up of 12 amino acids. Germline V gene data show CDR1 as MNHEY and CDR2 as SVGAGI. CDR3 nucleotide sequence: TGTGCCAGCGGGGGTAGCGACTATGGCTACACCTTC. It codes for CASGGSDYGYTF.

This clonotype came up a few times. The chain carries TRBV29-1 and TRBJ1-4, with TRBD1 matching over 7 bases. V dropped 4 bases and J dropped 8; count of bases not matched to a gene: 7. CDR1 and CDR2 (germline): SQVTM, ANQGSEA. CDR3 length: 13 residues. CDR3 in DNA: TGCAGCGTTGTCCGGGACAGTGAAGAAAAACTGTTTTTT. It is translated as CSVVRDSEEKLFF.

This clonotype was seen ten or more times. The J gene is TRBJ2-1, the V gene TRBV5-4; a possible D gene is TRBD2 (5 bases). Germline lookup yields CDR1 SGHNT and CDR2 YYREEE (reference sequence). The V end lost 4 bases, the J end lost 3 bases, and 5 bases lay between the germline ends. The CDR3 has 12 residues. Here the CDR3 reads CASSRDYNEQFF. The CDR3 DNA is TGTGCCAGCAGCCGGGACTACAATGAGCAGTTCTTC. The full variable domain, in which reference TRBV5-4 and TRBJ2-1 provide the parts outside the CDR3, is ETGVTQSPTHLIKTRGQQVTLRCSSQSGHNTVSWYQQALGQGPQFIFQYYREEENGRGNFPPRFSGLQFPNYSSELNVNALELDDSALYLCASSRDYNEQFFGPGTRLTVL.

This clonotype was seen many times. The rearrangement links TRBV29-1 to TRBJ2-2; D ambiguous. V was pared by 3 bases and J by 6 bases, with 8 bases between. This CDR3 is built from 12 residues. Germline CDR1 SQVTM, CDR2 ANQGSEA. The CDR3 loop is CSVDTKPGELFF. The CDR3, as DNA: TGCAGCGTTGACACGAAGCCCGGGGAGCTGTTTTTT.

This clonotype was seen many times. This chain links TRBV27 with TRBJ1-1, with 8 bases aligning to TRBD1. J lost 9 bases, V lost 2 bases, and 11 bases had no gene match. The CDR3 loop spans 15 amino acids. Germline V CDR1 and CDR2: MNHEY, SMNVEV (reference sequence). The CDR3 DNA follows: TGTGCCAGCAGTTTAACAGGGGGGACAAGAAAACAAGCTTTCTTT. This translates into CASSLTGGTRKQAFF.

The chain employs TRBV12-3 or TRBV12-4 and TRBJ1-6; 8 bases match TRBD1. V lost 5 bases and J lost 1; bases outside the gene matches: 4. The CDR3 spans 16 residues. The CDR3 nucleotides are TGTGCCAGCAGTCCAGACAGGGGTTCCTATAATTCACCCCTCCACTTT. Its translation is CASSPDRGSYNSPLHF.

This clonotype occurred many times. The chain couples TRBV6-1 to TRBJ2-7, with D possibly matching TRBD2 (5 bases). V was cut by 7 bases and J by 1 base, with 11 bases left in between. This CDR3 contains 13 residues. Germline CDR1 is MNHNS and CDR2 is SASEGT. CDR3 nucleotide sequence: TGTGCCAGCAAAACTAGAGGGTCCTACGAGCAGTACTTC. Encoded protein: CASKTRGSYEQYF.